The count of the clone carrying this TCR beta chain is one. Its specificity is unknown. This specimen belongs to a study of shared clonotypes between healthy human individuals. For the study at large: Each donor's CD8 memory used one plate, CD8 naive two, each CD4 subset three.

Germline V gene sequence: CDR1 SGHDT, CDR2 YYEEEE. This CDR3 has 13 amino acids. The ends were cut back, 1 base at V and 5 bases at J, with 9 bases in the middle. Repertoires were generated with immunoSEQ multiplex PCR, while TCRdb's copy carries only in-frame clones and drops some. The table has under 2,500,000 clones, approximately 94% seen once; the top ten hold around 0.13%. Findings and limits, study-wide: Of the naive CD4 clonotypes, approximately 5% were shared across a handful of donors. The low donor count limited represented genetic and exposure-history diversity. The study found lower generation probabilities in non-shared clonotypes than in those shared by all four donors.

This receptor was obtained from a young man in good health. Material: naive CD4+ T cells sorted from blood. Subset reported: CD45RA+ positively selected. The chain is built from TRBV5-6 and TRBJ2-5, with D tentatively TRBD1 or TRBD2 (6 bases each). This chain's CDR3 is CASSLIGGETQYF. In DNA form, the CDR3 reads TGTGCCAGCAGCTTGATCGGGGGCGAGACCCAGTACTTC.